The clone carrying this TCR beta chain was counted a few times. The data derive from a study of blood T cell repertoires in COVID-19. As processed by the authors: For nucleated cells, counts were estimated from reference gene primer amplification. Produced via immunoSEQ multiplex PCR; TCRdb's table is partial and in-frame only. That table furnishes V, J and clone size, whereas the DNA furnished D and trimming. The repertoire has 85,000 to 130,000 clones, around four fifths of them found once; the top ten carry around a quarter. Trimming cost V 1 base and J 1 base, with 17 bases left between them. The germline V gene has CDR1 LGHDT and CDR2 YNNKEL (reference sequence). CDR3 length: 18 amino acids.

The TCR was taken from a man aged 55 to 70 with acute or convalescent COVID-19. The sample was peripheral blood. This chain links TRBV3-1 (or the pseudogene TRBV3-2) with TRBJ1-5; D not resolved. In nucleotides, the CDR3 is TGTGCCAGCAGCCAAGGGGCGGGGTGGGCAGCAAGCAATCAGCCCCAGCATTTT. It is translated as CASSQGAGWAASNQPQHF.